This record concerns one TCR beta chain sequence. The PCR was carried out with 60 Vbeta primers and 13 Jbeta primers. Repertoires were generated with immunoSEQ multiplex PCR, while TCRdb's copy carries only in-frame clones and drops some. The sample lists fewer than 200,000 clones; approximately 70% were seen once. Germline V CDR1 and CDR2: SEHNR, FQNEAQ (reference sequence). This CDR3 comprises 19 residues. The V and J ends lost 5 bases and 7 bases, in that order; junction bases with no gene match: 19. The data belong to a study of cytomegalovirus exposure and HLA in healthy donors. Study-wide background: Prior work identified 95 million to 120 million unique TCR beta sequences in about 179 million T cells.

The chain couples TRBV7-9 to TRBJ2-2; 10 bases line up with TRBD2. The sequence came from a woman between 18 and 30 years old in good health and CMV-seropositive. Source material: PBMCs. CDR3 sequence: CASSPTGWGTSGDIGELFF. The DNA of the CDR3 is TGTGCCAGCAGCCCCACAGGGTGGGGAACTAGCGGGGATATCGGGGAGCTGTTTTTT.